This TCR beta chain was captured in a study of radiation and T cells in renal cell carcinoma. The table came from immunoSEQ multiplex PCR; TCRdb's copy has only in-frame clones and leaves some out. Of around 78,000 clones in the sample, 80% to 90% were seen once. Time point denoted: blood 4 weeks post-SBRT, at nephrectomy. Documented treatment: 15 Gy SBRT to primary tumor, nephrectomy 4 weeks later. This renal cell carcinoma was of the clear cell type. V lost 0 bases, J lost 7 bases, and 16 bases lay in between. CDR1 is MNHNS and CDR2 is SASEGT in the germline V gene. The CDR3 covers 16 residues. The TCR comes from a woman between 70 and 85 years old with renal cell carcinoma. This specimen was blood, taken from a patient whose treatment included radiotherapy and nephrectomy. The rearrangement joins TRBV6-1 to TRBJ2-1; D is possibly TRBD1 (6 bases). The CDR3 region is CASSEASGQSRNEQFF. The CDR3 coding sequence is TGTGCCAGCAGTGAAGCATCGGGACAAAGTAGGAATGAGCAGTTCTTC.